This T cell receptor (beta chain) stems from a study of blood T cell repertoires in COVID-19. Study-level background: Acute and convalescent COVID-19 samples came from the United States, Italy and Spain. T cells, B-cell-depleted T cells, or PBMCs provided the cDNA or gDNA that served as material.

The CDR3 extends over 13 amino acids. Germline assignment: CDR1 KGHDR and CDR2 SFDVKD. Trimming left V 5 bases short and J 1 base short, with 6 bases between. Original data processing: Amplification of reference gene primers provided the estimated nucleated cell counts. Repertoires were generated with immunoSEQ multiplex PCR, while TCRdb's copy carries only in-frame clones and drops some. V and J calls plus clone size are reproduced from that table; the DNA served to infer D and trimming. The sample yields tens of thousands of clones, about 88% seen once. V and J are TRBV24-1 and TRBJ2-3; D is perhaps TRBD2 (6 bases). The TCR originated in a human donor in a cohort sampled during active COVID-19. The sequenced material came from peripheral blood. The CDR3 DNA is TGTGCCACCAGTGGCGGGGGCACAGATACGCAGTATTTT. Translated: CATSGGGTDTQYF.